This TCR beta chain was documented in a study of T-cell reconstitution after alpha-beta-depleted transplantation in children. Study results and caveats: Several hundred expanded graft clones reportedly supplied alpha-beta T cells about two months after transplant. Surviving recipient T cells and thymic progenitors accounted for the high day-60 TCRbeta diversity observed in some patients. A year post-transplant, T-cell counts and diversity derived mostly from newly produced T cells.

The germline V and J ends were trimmed by 1 base and 3 bases, with 10 bases remaining between them. This CDR3 contains 15 residues. Germline V gives CDR1 MNHEY, CDR2 SVGEGT. About this clonotype: What it binds is not known.

This sample's TCRbeta library carried unique molecular identifier barcodes. MiXCR, run by TCRdb on the PCR reads, gives a single entry per CDR3 protein. The table includes about 640,000 distinct CDR3 sequences, roughly 13% detected once. This specimen was PBMCs, mostly from graft donor cells, taken 360 days after TCRalphabeta/CD19-depleted stem cell transplant. The TCR comes from a male patient younger than 18 who had a stem cell transplant for acute myeloid leukemia, so the T cells may come from the graft donor. This chain joins TRBV6-2 or TRBV6-3 and TRBJ2-1; D gene ambiguous. The CDR3 loop reads CASSYWGEIYNEQFF. The CDR3 nucleotides read TGTGCCAGCAGTTACTGGGGTGAAATCTACAATGAGCAGTTCTTC.